The 15 T cell receptor beta chains below all came from one sample that was sequenced in a study of blood T cell repertoires in COVID-19. Produced via immunoSEQ multiplex PCR; TCRdb's table is partial and in-frame only. The top ten hold about 3.8% of the sample, which has 200,000 to 250,000 clones, roughly 84% seen once. Sequencing was carried out using peripheral blood. These receptor sequences come from a woman over 75 with acute or convalescent COVID-19.

This chain links TRBV7-5 with TRBJ2-1; the DNA was not used to check the table's D call, TRBD2. TRBV7-5 represents a pseudogene. This CDR3 has 16 residues. In DNA, the CDR3 is TGTGCCAGAAGCTTAGGGACTAGCGGGGGCAACAATGAGCAGTTCTTC. Protein sequence: CARSLGTSGGNNEQFF.

There are a few counts of this clone. V and J are TRBV29-1 and TRBJ2-2; D is undetermined. The CDR3 has 13 residues. The V end lost 7 bases, the J end lost 0 bases, and 9 bases lay between the germline ends. Germline loops: CDR1 SQVTM, CDR2 ANQGSEA. The CDR3 DNA sequence: TGCAGCGGGGCCAAGGCGAACACCGGGGAGCTGTTTTTT. It encodes CSGAKANTGELFF.

This clone was seen a handful of times. J is TRBJ2-2 and V is TRBV27; possibly TRBD2 for D (6 bases). The length of the CDR3 is 16 residues. Trimming left V 5 bases short and J 0 bases short, with 13 bases between. CDR1 and CDR2 from the germline V gene are MNHEY and SMNVEV (reference sequence). As DNA, the CDR3 is TGTGCCAGCAGTCGAGGTCGGGGGACGAACACCGGGGAGCTGTTTTTT. This gives the protein CASSRGRGTNTGELFF.

Note on this clone: Other DNA sequences from this sample encode an identical CDR3 as well. The gene calls are TRBV2 and TRBJ1-5; TRBD1 matches 11 bases. Per the germline V gene, CDR1 is SNHLY and CDR2 is FYNNEI. The J segment lost 4 bases and the V segment lost 6 bases, leaving 5 bases of the junction unmatched. CDR3 length: 15 residues. The CDR3 coding sequence is TGTGCCAGCAGCCCCGGGACAGGGGGAAATCAGCCCCAGCATTTT. Its protein product is CASSPGTGGNQPQHF.

V and J are TRBV7-7 and TRBJ2-5; 10 positions agree with TRBD1. Trimming cost V 4 bases and J 3 bases; bases outside gene matches: 5. Germline lookup yields CDR1 SSHAT and CDR2 FNYEAQ (reference sequence). This CDR3 contains 15 residues. For the CDR3, the DNA is TGTGCCAGCAGCTCGACGACAGGGGGCAAAGAGACCCAGTACTTC. Its translation: CASSSTTGGKETQYF.

The chain recombines TRBV5-8 with TRBJ1-6; 7 positions agree with TRBD1. CDR3 size: 13 residues. CDR1 and CDR2 from the germline V gene are SGHTS and YDEGEE. J gave up 10 bases and V 4 bases, and 5 bases lay outside the gene matches. The CDR3, as DNA: TGTGCCAGCAGCACGAACAGGGGATCACCCCTCCACTTT. Its protein is CASSTNRGSPLHF.

V is TRBV28 and J is TRBJ1-5; 7 bases align to TRBD1. The CDR3 has 15 amino acids. The ends lost 3 bases at V and 3 bases at J; junction bases unmatched: 5. CDR1 MDHEN and CDR2 SYDVKM come from the germline V gene. CDR3 residues: CASSLTGRLNQPQHF. CDR3 sequence (DNA): TGTGCCAGCAGTTTGACAGGGAGGCTCAATCAGCCCCAGCATTTT.

V gene TRBV10-3 combines with J gene TRBJ1-3; D gene uncertain. Germline V gives CDR1 ENHRY, CDR2 SYGVKD. This CDR3 has 17 amino acids. V was cut by 4 bases and J by 0 bases, with 16 bases left in between. CDR3 residues: CAISVGSYPSSGNTIYF. CDR3 DNA sequence: TGTGCCATCAGTGTAGGAAGTTACCCTAGCTCTGGAAACACCATATATTTT.

With respect to this clone: This CDR3 is also generated by other DNA sequences in the sample. V and J are TRBV19 and TRBJ2-1, with a weak D call TRBD1 (5 bases). Germline-derived CDR1 and CDR2 are LNHDA and SQIVND (reference sequence). V was clipped by 1 base and J by 5 bases, with 6 bases between them. This CDR3 has 13 amino acids. This chain's CDR3 is CASSIGQNNEQFF. The DNA for the CDR3 is TGTGCCAGTAGTATAGGACAGAACAATGAGCAGTTCTTC.

This chain joins TRBV2 and TRBJ2-2, with 7 bases identical to TRBD1. Germline values: CDR1 SNHLY, CDR2 FYNNEI. V shed 7 bases, J shed 1 base, and the junction held 3 bases outside the gene matches. The CDR3 spans 14 residues. CDR3 bases: TGTGCCAGCACGGGGACAGTGAACACCGGGGAGCTGTTTTTT. Residues: CASTGTVNTGELFF.

This clone was recorded a few times. In DNA form, the CDR3 reads TGTGCCAGCAGCTTAGAGAGGACAGGGGGCCCCTATGGCTACACCTTC. It codes for CASSLERTGGPYGYTF. V is TRBV7-8 and J is TRBJ1-2; 11 positions agree with TRBD1. The V gene's germline CDR1 is SGHVS and CDR2 FQNEAQ. J was trimmed by 4 bases and V by 1 base; bases with no gene match: 5. The CDR3 covers 16 residues. Combining the CDR3 with reference TRBV7-8 and TRBJ1-2 gives the whole variable domain GAGVSQSPRYKVAKRGQDVALRCDPISGHVSLFWYQQALGQGPEFLTYFQNEAQLDKSGLPSDRFFAERPEGSVSTLKIQRTQQEDSAVYLCASSLERTGGPYGYTFGSGTRLTVV.

This chain joins TRBV6-6 and TRBJ1-3, with unresolved D. V was clipped by 5 bases and J by 4 bases, with 6 bases between them. This CDR3 has 12 residues. In germline, CDR1 is MNHNY, CDR2 SVGAGI (reference sequence). The CDR3 loop reads CASSGGGNTIYF. CDR3 nucleotides: TGTGCCAGCAGTGGCGGAGGAAACACCATATATTTT.

The gene calls are TRBV11-2 and TRBJ1-3; D perhaps matches TRBD1 (5 bases). The CDR3 sequence is 15 residues long. Per germline, CDR1 SGHAT and CDR2 FQNNGV. Deletions cut 2 bases from V and 4 bases from J, with 12 bases between. Written as DNA, the CDR3 is TGTGCCAGCAGCTTATCCAGGGTAGGGGGAAACACCATATATTTT. Its protein product is CASSLSRVGGNTIYF.

This rearrangement joins TRBV10-3 to TRBJ1-2; D is undetermined. Germline values: CDR1 ENHRY, CDR2 SYGVKD. V dropped 1 base and J dropped 8 bases, with 8 bases sitting between them. This CDR3 region has 12 residues. The CDR3 region is CAISELRAGYTF. The CDR3 DNA follows: TGTGCCATCAGTGAGTTGAGGGCGGGCTACACCTTC.

The V call is TRBV18, the J call TRBJ2-1; D perhaps matches TRBD1 (5 bases). Trimming left V 1 base short and J 7 bases short, with 20 bases between. The CDR3 is made up of 17 amino acids. Germline V gene sequence: CDR1 KGHSH, CDR2 LQKENI. The CDR3 nucleotides read TGTGCCAGCTCACCACTATCGCAGGGCCTTGTGGAAAATGAGCAGTTCTTC. This sequence encodes CASSPLSQGLVENEQFF.